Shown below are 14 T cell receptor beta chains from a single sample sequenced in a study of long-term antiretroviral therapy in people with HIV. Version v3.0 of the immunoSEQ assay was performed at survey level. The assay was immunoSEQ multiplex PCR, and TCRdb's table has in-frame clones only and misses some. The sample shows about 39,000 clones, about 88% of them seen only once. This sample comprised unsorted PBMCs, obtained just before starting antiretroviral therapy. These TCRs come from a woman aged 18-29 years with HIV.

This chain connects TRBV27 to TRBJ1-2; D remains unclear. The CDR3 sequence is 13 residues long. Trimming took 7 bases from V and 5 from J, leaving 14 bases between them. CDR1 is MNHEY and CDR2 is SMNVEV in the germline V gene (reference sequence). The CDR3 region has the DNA TGTGCCAGCACTGCTGGACGGTTATATGGCTACACCTTC. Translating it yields CASTAGRLYGYTF.

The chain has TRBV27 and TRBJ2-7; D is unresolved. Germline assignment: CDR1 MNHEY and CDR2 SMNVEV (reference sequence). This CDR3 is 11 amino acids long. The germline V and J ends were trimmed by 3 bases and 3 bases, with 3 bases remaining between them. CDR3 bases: TGTGCCAGCAGTTTCAACTACGAGCAGTACTTC. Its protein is CASSFNYEQYF.

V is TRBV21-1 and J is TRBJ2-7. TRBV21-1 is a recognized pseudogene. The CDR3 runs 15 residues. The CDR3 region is CASSTRGKGSYEQYF. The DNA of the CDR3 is TGTGCCAGCAGCACAAGAGGCAAGGGCTCCTACGAGCAGTACTTC.

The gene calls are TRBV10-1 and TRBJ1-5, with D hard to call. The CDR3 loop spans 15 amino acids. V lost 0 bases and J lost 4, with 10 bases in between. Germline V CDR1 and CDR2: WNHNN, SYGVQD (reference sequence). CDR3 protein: CASSESGHRNQPQHF. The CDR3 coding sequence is TGCGCCAGCAGTGAGTCTGGGCATCGAAATCAGCCCCAGCATTTT.

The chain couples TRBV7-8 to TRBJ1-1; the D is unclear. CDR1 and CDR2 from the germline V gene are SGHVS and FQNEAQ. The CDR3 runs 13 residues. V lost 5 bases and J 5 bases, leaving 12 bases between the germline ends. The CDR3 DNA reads TGTGCCAGCAGCATACTGCTTGGGACTGAAGCTTTCTTT. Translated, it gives CASSILLGTEAFF.

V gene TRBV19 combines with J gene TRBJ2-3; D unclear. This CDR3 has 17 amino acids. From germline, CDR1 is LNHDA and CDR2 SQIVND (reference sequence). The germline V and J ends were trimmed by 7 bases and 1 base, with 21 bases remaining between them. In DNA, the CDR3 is TGTGCCAGTACTGGCCTGGCTACCCCACCCCGCACAGATACGCAGTATTTT. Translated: CASTGLATPPRTDTQYF.

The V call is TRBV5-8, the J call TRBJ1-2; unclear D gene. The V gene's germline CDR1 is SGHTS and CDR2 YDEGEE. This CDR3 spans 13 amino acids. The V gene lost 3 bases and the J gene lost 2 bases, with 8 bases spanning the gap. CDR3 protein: CASSSPGNYGYTF. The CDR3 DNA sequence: TGTGCCAGCAGCTCCCCGGGCAACTATGGCTACACCTTC.

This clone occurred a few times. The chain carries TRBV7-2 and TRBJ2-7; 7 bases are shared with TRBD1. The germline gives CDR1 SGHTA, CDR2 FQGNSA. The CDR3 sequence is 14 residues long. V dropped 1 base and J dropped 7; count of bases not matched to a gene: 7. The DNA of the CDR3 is TGTGCCAGCAGCTTAGAGGGGGCCGTAGAAGAGCAGTACTTC. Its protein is CASSLEGAVEEQYF.

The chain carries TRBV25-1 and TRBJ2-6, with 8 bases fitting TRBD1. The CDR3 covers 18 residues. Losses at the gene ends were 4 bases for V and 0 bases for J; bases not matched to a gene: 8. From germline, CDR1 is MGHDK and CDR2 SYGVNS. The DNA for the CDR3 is TGTGCCAGCAGTGTCGGCCAGGGGGCGCCCTCTGGGGCCAACGTCCTGACTTTC. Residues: CASSVGQGAPSGANVLTF. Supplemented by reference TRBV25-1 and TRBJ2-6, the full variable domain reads EADIYQTPRYLVIGTGKKITLECSQTMGHDKMYWYQQDPGMELHLIHYSYGVNSTEKGDLSSESTVSRIRTEHFPLTLESARPSHTSQYLCASSVGQGAPSGANVLTFGAGSRLTVL.

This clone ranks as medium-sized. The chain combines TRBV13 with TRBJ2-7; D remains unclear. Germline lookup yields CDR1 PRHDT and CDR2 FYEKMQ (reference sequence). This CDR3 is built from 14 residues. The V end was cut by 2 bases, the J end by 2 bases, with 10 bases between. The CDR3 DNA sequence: TGTGCCAGCAGCTTATCTACGGGTGCCTACGAGCAGTACTTC. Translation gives CASSLSTGAYEQYF.

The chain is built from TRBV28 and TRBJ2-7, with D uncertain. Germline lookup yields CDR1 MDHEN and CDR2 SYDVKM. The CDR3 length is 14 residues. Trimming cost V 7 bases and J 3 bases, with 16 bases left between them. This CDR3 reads CASISSRAHYEQYF. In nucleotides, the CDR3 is TGTGCCAGCATTAGTTCACGGGCCCACTACGAGCAGTACTTC.

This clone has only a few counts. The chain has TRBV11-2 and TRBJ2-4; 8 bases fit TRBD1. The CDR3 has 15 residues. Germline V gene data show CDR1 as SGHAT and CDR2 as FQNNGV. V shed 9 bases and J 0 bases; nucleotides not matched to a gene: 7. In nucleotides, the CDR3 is TGTGCCAGTCAGGGGGCCGGACTAGCCAAAAACATTCAGTACTTC. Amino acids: CASQGAGLAKNIQYF.

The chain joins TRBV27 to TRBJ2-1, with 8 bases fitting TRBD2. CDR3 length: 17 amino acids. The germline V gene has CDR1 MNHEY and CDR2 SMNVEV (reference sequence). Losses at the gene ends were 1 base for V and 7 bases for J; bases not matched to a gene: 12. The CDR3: CASSLLMRAGGGNEQFF. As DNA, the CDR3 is TGTGCCAGCAGTTTATTGATGAGGGCGGGAGGCGGGAATGAGCAGTTCTTC.

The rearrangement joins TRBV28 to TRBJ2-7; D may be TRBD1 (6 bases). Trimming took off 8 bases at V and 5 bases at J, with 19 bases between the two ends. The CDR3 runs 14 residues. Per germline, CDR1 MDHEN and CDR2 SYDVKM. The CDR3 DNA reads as TGTGCCAGCTCAATACAGGGCTTTATCCACGAGCAGTACTTC. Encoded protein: CASSIQGFIHEQYF.